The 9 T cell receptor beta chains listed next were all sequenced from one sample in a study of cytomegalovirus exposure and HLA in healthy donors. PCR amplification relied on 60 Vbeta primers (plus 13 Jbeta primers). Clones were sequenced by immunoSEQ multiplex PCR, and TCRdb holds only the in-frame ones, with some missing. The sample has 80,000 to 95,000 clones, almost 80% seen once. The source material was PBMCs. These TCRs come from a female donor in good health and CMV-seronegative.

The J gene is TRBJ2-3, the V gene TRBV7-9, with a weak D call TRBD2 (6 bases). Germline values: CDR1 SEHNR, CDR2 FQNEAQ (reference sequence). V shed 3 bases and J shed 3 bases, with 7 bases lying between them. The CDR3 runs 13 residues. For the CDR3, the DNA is TGTGCCAGCAGCTTTCGGGAGACAGATACGCAGTATTTT. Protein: CASSFRETDTQYF.

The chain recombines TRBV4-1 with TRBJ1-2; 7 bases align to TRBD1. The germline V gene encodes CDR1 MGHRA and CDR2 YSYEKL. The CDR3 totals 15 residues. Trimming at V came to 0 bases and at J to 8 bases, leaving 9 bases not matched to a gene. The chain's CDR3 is CASSQEIEPRGGYTF. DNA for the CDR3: TGCGCCAGCAGCCAAGAGATTGAGCCCAGGGGGGGCTACACCTTC.

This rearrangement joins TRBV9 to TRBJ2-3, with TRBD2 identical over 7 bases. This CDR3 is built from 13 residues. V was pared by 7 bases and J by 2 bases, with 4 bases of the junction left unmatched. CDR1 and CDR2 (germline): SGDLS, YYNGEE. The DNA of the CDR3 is TGTGCCAGCCCGGGGGGACTCACAGATACGCAGTATTTT. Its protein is CASPGGLTDTQYF.

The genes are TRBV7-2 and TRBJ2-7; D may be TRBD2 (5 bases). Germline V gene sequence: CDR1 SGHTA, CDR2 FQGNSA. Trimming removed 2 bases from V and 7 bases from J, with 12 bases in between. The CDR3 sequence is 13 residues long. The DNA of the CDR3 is TGTGCCAGCAGCTTACGGGGAGCCGGGGAGCAGTACTTC. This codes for CASSLRGAGEQYF.

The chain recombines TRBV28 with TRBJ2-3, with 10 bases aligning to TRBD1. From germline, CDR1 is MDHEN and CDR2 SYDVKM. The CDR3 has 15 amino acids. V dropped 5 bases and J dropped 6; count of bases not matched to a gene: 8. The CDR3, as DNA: TGTGCCAGCAGTCCGCCGGGACAGGGGTTGGATACGCAGTATTTT. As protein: CASSPPGQGLDTQYF.

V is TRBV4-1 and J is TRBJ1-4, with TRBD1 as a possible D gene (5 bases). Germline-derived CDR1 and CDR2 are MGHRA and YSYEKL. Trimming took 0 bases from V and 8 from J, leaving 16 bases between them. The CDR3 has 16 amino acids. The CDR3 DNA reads TGCGCCAGCAGCCAAGACAGAGCGGGCGGGGGAGAAAAACTGTTTTTT. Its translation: CASSQDRAGGGEKLFF.

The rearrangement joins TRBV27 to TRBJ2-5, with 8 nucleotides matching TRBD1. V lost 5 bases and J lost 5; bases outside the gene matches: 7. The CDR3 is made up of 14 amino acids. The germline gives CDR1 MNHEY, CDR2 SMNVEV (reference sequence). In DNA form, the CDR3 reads TGTGCCAGCAGTCTCGACAGGGGAACGGAGACCCAGTACTTC. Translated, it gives CASSLDRGTETQYF.

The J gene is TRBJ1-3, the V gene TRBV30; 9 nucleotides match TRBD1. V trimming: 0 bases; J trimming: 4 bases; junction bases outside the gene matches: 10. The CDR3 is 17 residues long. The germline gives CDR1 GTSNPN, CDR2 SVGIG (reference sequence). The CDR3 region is CAWSVLLRQGVGNTIYF. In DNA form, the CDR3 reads TGTGCCTGGAGTGTACTCCTCCGACAGGGGGTGGGAAACACCATATATTTT.

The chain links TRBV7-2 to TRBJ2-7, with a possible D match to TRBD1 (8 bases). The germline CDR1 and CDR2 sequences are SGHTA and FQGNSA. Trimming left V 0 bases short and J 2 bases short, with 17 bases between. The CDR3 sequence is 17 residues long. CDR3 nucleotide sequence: TGTGCCAGCAGCTTAGCGGGAGGGACAGGTTTCCCCTACGAGCAGTACTTC. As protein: CASSLAGGTGFPYEQYF.